This T cell receptor (beta chain) was sequenced during a study of blood T cell repertoires in COVID-19. The table came from immunoSEQ multiplex PCR; TCRdb's copy has only in-frame clones and leaves some out. Of 80,000 to 85,000 clones listed, 70% to 85% are singletons. Germline V CDR1 and CDR2: SEHNR, FQNEAQ (reference sequence). V was clipped by 5 bases and J by 4 bases; unmatched bases: 12. The CDR3 length is 16 residues. The clonotype was recovered from a human donor in a cohort sampled during active COVID-19. The specimen sequenced was peripheral blood. The rearrangement uses TRBV7-9 and TRBJ2-3; 7 nucleotides align to TRBD1. The CDR3 coding sequence is TGTGCCAGCAGCGCGAAGCCACAGGGGCGGGCAGATACGCAGTATTTT. It encodes CASSAKPQGRADTQYF.